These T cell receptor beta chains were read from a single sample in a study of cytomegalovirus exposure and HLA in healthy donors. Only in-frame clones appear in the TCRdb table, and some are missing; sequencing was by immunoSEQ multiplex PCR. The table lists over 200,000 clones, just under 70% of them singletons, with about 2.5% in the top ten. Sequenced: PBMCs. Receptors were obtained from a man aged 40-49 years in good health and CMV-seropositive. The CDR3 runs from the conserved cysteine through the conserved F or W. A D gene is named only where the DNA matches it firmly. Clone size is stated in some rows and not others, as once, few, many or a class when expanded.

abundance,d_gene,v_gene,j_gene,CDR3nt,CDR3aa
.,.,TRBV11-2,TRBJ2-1,TGTGCCAGCAGTCTGGCCGGGGTGAAGCAGTTCTTC,CASSLAGVKQFF
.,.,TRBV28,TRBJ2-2,TGTGCCAGCAGCCCTCCCACAGGGCCGACCGGGGAGCTGTTTTTT,CASSPPTGPTGELFF
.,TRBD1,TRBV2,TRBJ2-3,TGTGCCAGCAGCCCCGCGGGCCGGGACAGGGAGAGGAAGCAGTATTTT,CASSPAGRDRERKQYF
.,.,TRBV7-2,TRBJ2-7,TGTGCCAGCAGCTTAAACGGGGGGCCCTACGAGCAGTACTTC,CASSLNGGPYEQYF
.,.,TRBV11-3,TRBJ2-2,TGTGCCAGCAGCCCGCCGGGACAATCAGGCACCGGGGAGCTGTTTTTT,CASSPPGQSGTGELFF
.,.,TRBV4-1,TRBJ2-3,TGCGCCAGCAGCCGCGCGGGGTCAGGGCTCGCAGATACGCAGTATTTT,CASSRAGSGLADTQYF
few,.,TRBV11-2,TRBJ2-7,TGTGCCAGCAGCCGAACAGCTACCTACGAGCAGTACTTC,CASSRTATYEQYF
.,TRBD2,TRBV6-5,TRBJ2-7,TGTGCCAGCAGTTACTCGGGGAGGGTATTACAGTACTTC,CASSYSGRVLQYF
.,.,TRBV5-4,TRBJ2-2,TGTGCCAGCAGCTTCCGCGGGACCGGGGAGCTGTTTTTT,CASSFRGTGELFF
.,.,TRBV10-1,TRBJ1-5,TGCGCCATACAGGATACCATTAGCAATCAGCCCCAGCATTTT,CAIQDTISNQPQHF
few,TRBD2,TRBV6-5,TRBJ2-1,TGTGCCAGCACCCCAGGAATAGCGGGGCACAATGAGCAGTTCTTC,CASTPGIAGHNEQFF
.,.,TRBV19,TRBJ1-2,TGTGCCAGTAGTATTCGGGGTCCCTATGGCTACACCTTC,CASSIRGPYGYTF
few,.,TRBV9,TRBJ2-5,TGTGCCAGCAGCTCACTAGTTTCGGAGACCCAGTACTTC,CASSSLVSETQYF
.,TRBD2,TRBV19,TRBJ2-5,TGTGCCAGTAGTATTGGGGCTAGCGGGGGATTCCAAGAGACCCAGTACTTC,CASSIGASGGFQETQYF
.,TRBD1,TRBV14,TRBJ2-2,TGTGCCAGCAGCCAATACGGACAGGGCGGTCTCTTTGCCGGGGAGCTGTTTTTT,CASSQYGQGGLFAGELFF
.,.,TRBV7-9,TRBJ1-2,TGTTCCAGCAGCTTCGTCGGATCCACAGGGACGAACTATGGTCAGACCTTC,CSSSFVGSTGTNYGQTF
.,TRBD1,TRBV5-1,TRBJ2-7,TGCGCCAGCAGCGGAACACAGGGGAACCACGAGCAGTACTTC,CASSGTQGNHEQYF
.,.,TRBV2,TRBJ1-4,TGTGCCAGCAGTGAATACCCCGAGGAGGGCACTAATGAAAAACTGTTTTTT,CASSEYPEEGTNEKLFF
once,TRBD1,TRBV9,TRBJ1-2,TGTGCCAGCACCCTTCACGAGGGGGCGAGCTATGGCTACACCTTC,CASTLHEGASYGYTF
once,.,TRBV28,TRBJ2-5,TGTGCCAGCATGGTGGGGGGGACAGGCCAGTACTTC,CASMVGGTGQYF
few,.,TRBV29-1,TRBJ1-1,TGCAGCGTTTATGCGGGGACTGAAGCTTTCTTT,CSVYAGTEAFF
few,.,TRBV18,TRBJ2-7,TGTGCCAGCTCACCGAAGACAGGAAACTACGAGCAGTACTTC,CASSPKTGNYEQYF
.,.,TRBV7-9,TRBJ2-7,TGTGCCAGCAGCTTGGCCGGCCCTAGAGAGCAGTACTTC,CASSLAGPREQYF
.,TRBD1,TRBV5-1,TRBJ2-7,TGCGCCAGCAGCCCGGGACAGGGGGACGGCGAGCAGTACTTC,CASSPGQGDGEQYF
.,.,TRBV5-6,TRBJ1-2,TGTGCCAGCAGTAATGCTGACAGCGTCTACTATGGCTACACCTTC,CASSNADSVYYGYTF
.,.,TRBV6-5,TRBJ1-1,TGTGCCAGCAGTTACGGAGAGAACACTGAAGCTTTCTTT,CASSYGENTEAFF
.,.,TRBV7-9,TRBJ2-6,TGTGCCAGCAGCTTATTCATGGGGGCGGGGGCCAACGTCCTGACTTTC,CASSLFMGAGANVLTF